Following are 14 T cell receptor beta chains from one sample sequenced in a study of blood T cell repertoires in COVID-19. Sequencing was performed with immunoSEQ multiplex PCR; in TCRdb, only in-frame clones are kept and a portion is missing. Counted here are under 30,000 clones, 70% to 90% occurring once; the ten biggest clones make up roughly 3.2%. The sample consisted of peripheral blood. Receptor source: a human donor in a cohort sampled during active COVID-19.

The V and J genes are TRBV10-3 and TRBJ1-3; the match to TRBD1 covers 7 bases. The CDR3 contains 16 residues. CDR1 is ENHRY and CDR2 is SYGVKD in the germline V gene. V shed 3 bases, J shed 0 bases, and the junction held 5 bases outside the gene matches. The chain's CDR3 is CAISDSGQLSGNTIYF. As DNA, the CDR3 is TGTGCCATCAGTGACTCGGGACAGCTCTCTGGAAACACCATATATTTT.

The rearrangement links TRBV5-1 to TRBJ2-1; D call uncertain. The length of the CDR3 is 14 residues. Germline assignment: CDR1 SGHRS and CDR2 YFSETQ. V lost 2 bases and J lost 0, with 6 bases in between. The CDR3 reads CASSFLSSYNEQFF. The CDR3 DNA follows: TGCGCCAGCAGCTTCCTCAGCTCCTACAATGAGCAGTTCTTC. The full variable domain, in which reference TRBV5-1 and TRBJ2-1 provide the parts outside the CDR3, is KAGVTQTPRYLIKTRGQQVTLSCSPISGHRSVSWYQQTPGQGLQFLFEYFSETQRNKGNFPGRFSGRQFSNSRSEMNVSTLELGDSALYLCASSFLSSYNEQFFGPGTRLTVL.

This clone was detected only once. The rearrangement uses TRBV7-8 and TRBJ2-7; 13 nucleotides line up with TRBD2. Per germline, CDR1 SGHVS and CDR2 FQNEAQ. The CDR3 extends over 16 amino acids. Trimming took 3 bases from V and 2 from J; bases not matched to a gene: 4. This CDR3 reads CASSFGLAGAPYEQYF. In DNA, the CDR3 is TGTGCCAGCAGCTTCGGACTAGCGGGGGCCCCCTACGAGCAGTACTTC.

Remarks on this clone: Additional DNA sequences in this sample encode the identical CDR3. The V and J genes are TRBV6-6 and TRBJ1-6, with 10 bases matching TRBD1. The CDR3 spans 14 residues. The trim removed 5 bases at V and 9 bases at J, leaving 4 bases unmatched. The germline CDR1 and CDR2 sequences are MNHNY and SVGAGI (reference sequence). The CDR3 DNA sequence: TGTGCCAGCAGTCCGGACAGGGGGGGTTCACCCCTCCACTTT. Residues: CASSPDRGGSPLHF.

The chain combines TRBV5-1 with TRBJ2-3, with TRBD2 matching 8 bases. With 3 bases clipped from V and 1 base from J, the junction kept 7 bases outside the gene matches. CDR3 length: 16 amino acids. Per the germline V gene, CDR1 is SGHRS and CDR2 is YFSETQ. The CDR3 sequence: CASSSRAGAGTDTQYF. In nucleotides, the CDR3 is TGCGCCAGCAGCTCGAGAGCGGGGGCAGGCACAGATACGCAGTATTTT.

CDR3 sequence (DNA): TGCGCCAGCAGCCCCTGGGGAGGAAACACCGGGGAGCTGTTTTTT. Translated: CASSPWGGNTGELFF. The rearrangement links TRBV4-3 to TRBJ2-2, with a tentative D call TRBD2 (6 bases). The CDR3 spans 15 residues. CDR1 and CDR2 from the germline V gene are LGHNA and YSLEER. Trimming removed 4 bases from V and 2 bases from J, with 11 bases in between.

The table lists this clone with a count of one. The rearrangement links TRBV6-5 to TRBJ1-2; no reliable D call. This CDR3 spans 14 amino acids. With 6 bases removed from V and 4 bases from J, the gap between germline ends came to 15 bases. Germline values: CDR1 MNHEY, CDR2 SVGAGI. CDR3 coding DNA: TGTGCCAGCAGGCAGGCGCTAGGAGGCTATGGCTACACCTTC. The encoded protein is CASRQALGGYGYTF.

The chain links TRBV30 to TRBJ1-5; D is possibly TRBD1 (6 bases). Germline CDR1 and CDR2: GTSNPN and SVGIG (reference sequence). Trimming took 0 bases from V and 1 from J, leaving 25 bases between them. The CDR3 has 20 amino acids. The CDR3 reads CAWSVFDIGVSRGSNQPQHF. In nucleotides, the CDR3 is TGTGCCTGGAGTGTATTTGATATTGGGGTTAGTAGGGGGAGCAATCAGCCCCAGCATTTT.

This clone appeared once. This chain links TRBV6-6 with TRBJ1-1, with unresolved D. The CDR3 length is 13 residues. Germline V gene data show CDR1 as MNHNY and CDR2 as SVGAGI (reference sequence). The V and J ends lost 5 bases and 4 bases respectively, with 11 bases between them. CDR3 protein: CASSPRGGTEAFF. The DNA of the CDR3 is TGTGCCAGCAGTCCCCGTGGAGGCACTGAAGCTTTCTTT.

The rearrangement joins TRBV5-1 to TRBJ1-1; 10 bases match TRBD1. The length of the CDR3 is 15 residues. J was trimmed by 3 bases and V by 0 bases; bases with no gene match: 2. Germline lookup yields CDR1 SGHRS and CDR2 YFSETQ. CDR3 amino acids: CASSLGGTGDTEAFF. The CDR3 nucleotides read TGCGCCAGCAGCTTGGGCGGGACAGGGGACACTGAAGCTTTCTTT.

This chain links TRBV2 with TRBJ2-5; D gene unclear. From germline, CDR1 is SNHLY and CDR2 FYNNEI. The CDR3 runs 11 residues. Trimming shortened V by 8 bases and J by 5 bases, and 9 bases separated the two germline ends. In nucleotides, the CDR3 is TGTGCCAGCGGCTACGGGGAGACCCAGTACTTC. It specifies CASGYGETQYF.

V gene TRBV18 combines with J gene TRBJ2-5, with 9 bases that match TRBD1. In germline, CDR1 is KGHSH, CDR2 LQKENI. The CDR3 has 17 amino acids. V lost 4 bases, J lost 5 bases, and 14 bases stayed unmatched. CDR3 DNA sequence: TGTGCCAGCTCACGCCGTTCTCCGGGACAGGGAGGGGAGACCCAGTACTTC. Translating it yields CASSRRSPGQGGETQYF.

The V call is TRBV3-1 (or the pseudogene TRBV3-2), the J call TRBJ1-4, with a weak D call TRBD1 (6 bases). Germline V gene sequence: CDR1 LGHDT, CDR2 YNNKEL (reference sequence). This CDR3 is built from 15 residues. V lost 3 bases to trimming and J lost 4 bases, with 12 bases between them. CDR3 protein: CASSQNRADNEKLFF. CDR3 in DNA: TGTGCCAGCAGCCAGAACAGGGCTGATAATGAAAAACTGTTTTTT.

The chain carries TRBV7-2 and TRBJ1-5; TRBD1 is a possible D gene (5 bases). CDR3 length: 15 amino acids. V was pared by 1 base and J by 11 bases, with 18 bases between. Germline V gene lookup returns CDR1 SGHTA and CDR2 FQGNSA. As DNA, the CDR3 is TGTGCCAGCAGCTTAGAGGGTGGGGCAGCCCTGTCCCAGCATTTT. Translated: CASSLEGGAALSQHF.